This T cell receptor (beta chain) was profiled in a study of blood T cell repertoires in COVID-19. Study as a whole: In each case, the material was cDNA or gDNA derived from T cells, B-cell-depleted T cells, or PBMCs.

Germline loops: CDR1 MNHEY, CDR2 SVGEGT. V lost 2 bases, J lost 7 bases, and 17 bases lay in between. This CDR3 is built from 15 residues. Produced via immunoSEQ multiplex PCR; TCRdb's table is partial and in-frame only. The sample yields around 110,000 clones, roughly four fifths seen once. The receptor comes from a woman aged 70-85 years with acute or convalescent COVID-19. What was sequenced was peripheral blood. This chain uses TRBV6-2 or TRBV6-3 with TRBJ1-2; D perhaps matches TRBD1 (6 bases). CDR3 region: CASSYTNQQGAGYTF. The CDR3 nucleotides read TGTGCCAGCAGTTACACTAACCAACAGGGAGCTGGCTACACCTTC.